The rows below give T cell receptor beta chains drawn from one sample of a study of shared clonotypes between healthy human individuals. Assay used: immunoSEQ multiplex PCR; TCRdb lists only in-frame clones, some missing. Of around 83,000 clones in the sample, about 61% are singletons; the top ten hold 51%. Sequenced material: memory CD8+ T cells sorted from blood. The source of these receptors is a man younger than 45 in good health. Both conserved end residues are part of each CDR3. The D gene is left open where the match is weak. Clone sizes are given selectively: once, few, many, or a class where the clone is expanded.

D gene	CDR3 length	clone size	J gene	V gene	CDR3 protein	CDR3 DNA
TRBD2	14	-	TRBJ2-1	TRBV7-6	CASSQGLAGVEQFF	TGTGCCAGCAGCCAGGGACTAGCCGGGGTTGAGCAGTTCTTC
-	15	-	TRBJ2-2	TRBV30	CAWRRGRRDTGELFF	TGCGCCTGGAGAAGAGGTAGACGGGACACCGGGGAGCTGTTTTTT
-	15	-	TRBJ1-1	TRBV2	CASSPSWTLNTEAFF	TGTGCCAGCAGTCCGTCGTGGACTCTGAACACTGAAGCTTTCTTT
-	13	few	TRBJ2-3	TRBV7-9	CASSFVQVNTQYF	TGTGCCAGCAGCTTCGTGCAGGTGAATACGCAGTATTTT
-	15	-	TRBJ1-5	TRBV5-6	CASSFRQNRNQPQHF	TGTGCCAGCAGCTTTCGACAGAACCGCAATCAGCCCCAGCATTTT
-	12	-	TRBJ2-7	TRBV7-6	CASSLGDYEQYF	TGTGCCAGCAGCTTAGGGGACTACGAGCAGTACTTC
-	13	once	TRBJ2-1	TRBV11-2	CASIRDSYNEQFF	TGTGCCAGCATCCGAGACTCCTACAATGAGCAGTTCTTC
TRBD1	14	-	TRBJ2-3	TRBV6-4	CASSDLQGSDTQYF	TGTGCCAGCAGTGATTTACAGGGGTCGGATACGCAGTATTTT
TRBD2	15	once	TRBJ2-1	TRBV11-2	CASSLSGSSYNEQFF	TGTGCCAGCAGCTTAAGCGGGAGCTCCTACAATGAGCAGTTCTTC
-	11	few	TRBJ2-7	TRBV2	CASSRQTEQYF	TGTGCCAGCAGTAGACAAACAGAGCAGTACTTC
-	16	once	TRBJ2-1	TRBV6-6	CASTLLRAFSYNEQFF	TGTGCCAGCACCCTACTAAGGGCTTTCTCCTACAATGAGCAGTTCTTC
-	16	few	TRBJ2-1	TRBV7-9	CASSSKGYYPPNEQFF	TGTGCCAGCAGCTCGAAGGGCTACTACCCACCCAATGAGCAGTTCTTC
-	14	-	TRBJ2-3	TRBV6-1	CASSEYRVTDTQYF	TGTGCCAGCAGTGAATACAGGGTAACAGATACGCAGTATTTT
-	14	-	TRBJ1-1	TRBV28	CASSTHLLGPEAFF	TGTGCCAGCAGTACACACCTTCTGGGCCCTGAAGCTTTCTTT
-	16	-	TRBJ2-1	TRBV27	CASSGLAGGFGNEQFF	TGTGCCAGCAGTGGCTTAGCAGGGGGGTTCGGGAATGAGCAGTTCTTC
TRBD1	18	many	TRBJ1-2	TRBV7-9	CASSDGPGTGFGLYGYTF	TGTGCCAGCAGCGATGGTCCCGGGACAGGATTCGGGCTCTATGGCTACACCTTC
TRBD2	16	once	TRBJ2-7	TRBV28	CASKNTGLADDYEQYF	TGTGCCAGCAAGAATACGGGACTAGCGGATGACTACGAGCAGTACTTC
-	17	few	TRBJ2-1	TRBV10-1	CASSESWGSSSYNEQFF	TGCGCCAGCAGTGAAAGTTGGGGGAGCAGCTCCTACAATGAGCAGTTCTTC
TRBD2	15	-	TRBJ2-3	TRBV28	CASSSSAGGTDTQYF	TGTGCCAGCAGTTCCTCAGCGGGAGGGACAGATACGCAGTATTTT
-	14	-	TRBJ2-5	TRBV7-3	CASSPTGLQETQYF	TGTGCCAGCAGCCCAACGGGACTCCAAGAGACCCAGTACTTC